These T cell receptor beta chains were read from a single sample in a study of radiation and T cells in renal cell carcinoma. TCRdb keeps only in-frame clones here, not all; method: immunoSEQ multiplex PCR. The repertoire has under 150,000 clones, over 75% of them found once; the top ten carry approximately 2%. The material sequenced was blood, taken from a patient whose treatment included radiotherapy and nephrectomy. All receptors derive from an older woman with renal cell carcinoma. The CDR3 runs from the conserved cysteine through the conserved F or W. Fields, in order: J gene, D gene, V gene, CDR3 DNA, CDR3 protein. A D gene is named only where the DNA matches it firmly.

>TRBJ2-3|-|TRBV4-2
TGTGCCAGCAGCCAAGTCGAGGCAGATACGCAGTATTTT
CASSQVEADTQYF
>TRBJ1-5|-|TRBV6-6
TGTGCCAGCAGTTACTCGACCGGGCCGAGGGGTCAGCCCCAGCATTTT
CASSYSTGPRGQPQHF
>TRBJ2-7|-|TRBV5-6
TGTGCCAGCAGCTTTTTTAGCAGGCCCTACGAGCAGTACTTC
CASSFFSRPYEQYF
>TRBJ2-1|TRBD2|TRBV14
TGTGCCAGCAGCAAACTCTCTAGCGGGAGGGCCTCGGATGAGCAGTTCTTC
CASSKLSSGRASDEQFF
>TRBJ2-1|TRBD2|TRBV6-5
TGTGCCAGCAGCCAGACTAGCGGGAGGATGGGTGAGCAGTTCTTC
CASSQTSGRMGEQFF
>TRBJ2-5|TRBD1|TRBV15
TGTGCCACCAGCAGAGATGACAGGGGTATGGAGACCCAGTACTTC
CATSRDDRGMETQYF
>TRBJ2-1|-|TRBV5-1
TGCGCCAGCAGCTTGGCCCCACCCGGGGCCTACAATGAGCAGTTCTTC
CASSLAPPGAYNEQFF
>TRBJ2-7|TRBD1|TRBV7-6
TGTGCCAGCAGCGCCCGGGACAGCTACGAGCAGTACTTC
CASSARDSYEQYF
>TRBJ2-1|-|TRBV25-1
TGTGCCAGCAGTGCTCTGGACTCGTATCGAAATGAGCAGTTCTTC
CASSALDSYRNEQFF
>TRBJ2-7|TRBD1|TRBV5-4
TGTGCCAGCAGCTTGGGACAGGGGGCCTCCTACGAGCAGTACTTC
CASSLGQGASYEQYF
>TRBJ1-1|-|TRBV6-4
TGTGCCAGCAGTGGGGGGGTGGAAACTTTCTTT
CASSGGVETFF
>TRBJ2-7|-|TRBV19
TGTGCCAGTAGTATTTCCGCAGGGGTTCGCCCCTACGAGCAGTACTTC
CASSISAGVRPYEQYF
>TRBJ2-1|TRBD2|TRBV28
TGTGCCAGCAAGCGGGGTGGAGGAGGCTCCTACAATGAGCAGTTCTTC
CASKRGGGGSYNEQFF
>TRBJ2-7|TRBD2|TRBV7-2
TGTGCCAGCAGCTCGAGCGGGACCCTTCGGGGCGAGCAGTACTTC
CASSSSGTLRGEQYF
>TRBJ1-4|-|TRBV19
TGTGCCAGTGGGGGACGGGCTAATGAAAAACTGTTTTTT
CASGGRANEKLFF
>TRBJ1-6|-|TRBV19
TGTGCCAGTAGGGGGGCCGGGGATTCACCCCTCCACTTT
CASRGAGDSPLHF
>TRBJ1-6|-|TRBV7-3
TGTGCCAGCAGCTTACAGGGATCACCCCTCCACTTT
CASSLQGSPLHF
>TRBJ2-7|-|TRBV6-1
TGTGCCAGCAGTGAAGCAATGGGGATCTACGAGCAGTACTTC
CASSEAMGIYEQYF